These T cell receptor beta chains were read from a single sample in a study of T cell responses to AZD1222 COVID-19 vaccine. The table came from immunoSEQ multiplex PCR; TCRdb's copy has only in-frame clones and leaves some out. The table lists fewer than 110,000 clones, 80% to 90% of them singletons. Source: peripheral blood, taken on day 0 of AZD1222 vaccination. The receptors come from an adult in good health. Both conserved end residues are part of each CDR3. The order of the fields is clone size, V gene, D gene, J gene, CDR3 DNA, CDR3 protein. The D gene is left open where the match is weak. Size is stated for part of the rows, as once, few or many counts, or as a class when the clone is expanded.

NA	TRBV5-1	NA	TRBJ2-1	TGCGCCAGCAGCGTACAGGGAATGGACAATGAGCAGTTCTTC	CASSVQGMDNEQFF
NA	TRBV2	NA	TRBJ1-2	TGTGCCAGCAGTATGACGGGCTATGGCTACACCTTC	CASSMTGYGYTF
NA	TRBV19	TRBD2	TRBJ2-5	TGTGCCAGTAGTATAACGGGAGGGCCCTGGGAGACCCAGTACTTC	CASSITGGPWETQYF
NA	TRBV27	TRBD1	TRBJ1-2	TGTGCCAGCAGAAGGACAGGATCAAACTATGGCTACACCTTC	CASRRTGSNYGYTF
NA	TRBV7-2	TRBD2	TRBJ2-5	TGTGCCAGCAGCACAGGGACTAGCGGTGGTGAGACCCAGTACTTC	CASSTGTSGGETQYF
once	TRBV24-1	NA	TRBJ2-7	TGTGCCACCAGCCCCGAGGGGCCTCGGGACGAGCAGTACTTC	CATSPEGPRDEQYF
NA	TRBV5-1	NA	TRBJ1-1	TGCGCCAGCAGCTTGGCCTTCAGTTGGAACACTGAAGCTTTCTTT	CASSLAFSWNTEAFF
NA	TRBV5-1	TRBD2	TRBJ2-2	TGCGCCAGCACCCCACTAGCGGGGGGGAACACCGGGGAGCTGTTTTTT	CASTPLAGGNTGELFF
NA	TRBV24-1	TRBD2	TRBJ2-5	TGTGCCACCAGTGATTTGGGGACTAGCGGGAGGTTGGAGACCCAGTACTTC	CATSDLGTSGRLETQYF
NA	TRBV7-6	TRBD1	TRBJ2-5	TGTGCCAGCAGCCCAACTGCGACAGGGGCGCGGGAGACCCAGTACTTC	CASSPTATGARETQYF
NA	TRBV5-4	TRBD2	TRBJ2-1	TGTGCCAGCAGCTTGACTAGCGGGACATACAATGAGCAGTTCTTC	CASSLTSGTYNEQFF
once	TRBV9	NA	TRBJ2-5	TGTGCCAGCAGCGTAGGTTGGGGGTGGGAGACCCAGTACTTC	CASSVGWGWETQYF
NA	TRBV1	NA	TRBJ2-2	TGCACCAGCAGCCAAGATATGGGAGAAGGGAACACCGGGGAGCTGTTTTTT	CTSSQDMGEGNTGELFF
NA	TRBV5-8	NA	TRBJ1-3	TGTGCCAGCAGCTTGACAGGCTCTGGAAACACCATATATTTT	CASSLTGSGNTIYF
NA	TRBV28	NA	TRBJ2-7	TGTGCCAGCACAGGGCCTAGCTCCTACGAGCAGTACTTC	CASTGPSSYEQYF
NA	TRBV28	NA	TRBJ1-4	TGTGCCAGCAGTTTATTCGGGCCCGGCCAATCGGGACTGTTTTTT	CASSLFGPGQSGLFF
NA	TRBV5-5	NA	TRBJ2-6	TGTGCCAGCAGAGAGACCGGGGGCGCTGGGGCCAACGTCCTGACTTTC	CASRETGGAGANVLTF
NA	TRBV27	TRBD1	TRBJ2-7	TGTGCCAGCAGTTCCCCGGGCAGGGGGCTCTACGAGCAGTACTTC	CASSSPGRGLYEQYF
NA	TRBV18	TRBD1	TRBJ2-1	TGTGCCAGCTCACTCGGACAGGGCGGGAATGAGCAGTTCTTC	CASSLGQGGNEQFF
NA	TRBV15	TRBD1	TRBJ2-7	TGTGCCACCAGCGCGGACAGGATCTCCTACGAGCAGTACTTC	CATSADRISYEQYF
once	TRBV5-4	TRBD1	TRBJ2-1	TGTGCCAGCAGCTTCGGACAGGATGAGCAGTTCTTC	CASSFGQDEQFF
NA	TRBV29-1	NA	TRBJ2-5	TGCAGCGCGTCTTCCGACGGGGAGACCCAGTACTTC	CSASSDGETQYF
NA	TRBV28	TRBD1	TRBJ2-5	TGTGCCAGCAGGCCCGGGACAGGGCAAGAGACCCAGTACTTC	CASRPGTGQETQYF
NA	TRBV19	TRBD1	TRBJ2-5	TGTGCCAGTGGCGCACAGGGGGGACTTAAGACCCAGTACTTC	CASGAQGGLKTQYF
once	TRBV27	NA	TRBJ1-1	TGTGCCAGCAGTTTAGACAGAATGAACACTGAAGCTTTCTTT	CASSLDRMNTEAFF
NA	TRBV24-1	NA	TRBJ1-5	TGTGCCACCAGTGATCGGGAGAAGAAGGGTCGGAATCAGCCCCAGCATTTT	CATSDREKKGRNQPQHF
NA	TRBV2	NA	TRBJ2-1	TGTGCCAGCAATCCGGGACTTAGCCAGCAGTTCTTC	CASNPGLSQQFF
NA	TRBV5-1	TRBD1	TRBJ2-2	TGCGCCAGCAGCCAGAGTGTCTCAGGGGGGAACACCGGGGAGCTGTTTTTT	CASSQSVSGGNTGELFF
NA	TRBV7-6	NA	TRBJ1-4	TGTGCCAGCAGCTTCGAATGGGCCGGGGGGGGAAAACTGTTTTTT	CASSFEWAGGGKLFF
NA	TRBV9	NA	TRBJ1-3	TGTGCCAGCAGCGTCGAGCGGGCATTTGGAAACACCATATATTTT	CASSVERAFGNTIYF
NA	TRBV6-2/TRBV6-3	NA	TRBJ1-5	TGTGCCAGCAGTTATTTGCAGGGCGACAATCAGCCCCAGCATTTT	CASSYLQGDNQPQHF
NA	TRBV7-2	TRBD2	TRBJ2-1	TGTGCCAGCAGCCAGACTAGCGGGAGGGTAGAGCAGTTCTTC	CASSQTSGRVEQFF
NA	TRBV14	TRBD1	TRBJ1-3	TGTGCCAGCAGCCAAGACTACGGGGGACAGGGACGAAAAGCTGGAAACACCATATATTTT	CASSQDYGGQGRKAGNTIYF
NA	TRBV11-3	NA	TRBJ2-5	TGTGCCAGCAGCCTCTTTCCCCCAGAGACCCAGTACTTC	CASSLFPPETQYF
NA	TRBV14	NA	TRBJ1-6	TGTGCCAGCAGCCAGCACAGGGATTATAATTCACCCCTCCACTTT	CASSQHRDYNSPLHF
once	TRBV6-5	NA	TRBJ2-2	TGTGCCAGCAGGCTCAGTGCCGGGGAGCTGTTTTTT	CASRLSAGELFF
NA	TRBV11-3	NA	TRBJ1-2	TGTGCCAGCAGCTTAGATAGCACAGGACGGGCCTATGGCTACACCTTC	CASSLDSTGRAYGYTF
NA	TRBV7-9	NA	TRBJ2-5	TGTGCCAGCAGCCCGGGGATAGCGACACAAGAGACCCAGTACTTC	CASSPGIATQETQYF
NA	TRBV7-2	NA	TRBJ2-7	TGTGCCAGCAGCTTAGCCCTCCTGGCTAGCGTTTCCTACGAGCAGTACTTC	CASSLALLASVSYEQYF